The clone carrying this T cell receptor beta chain was counted many times. The CDR3 is made up of 15 amino acids. Germline CDR1 and CDR2: KGHSH and LQKENI. V was shortened by 3 bases and J by 5 bases, with 16 bases between the two germline ends. The CDR3 regions of TCR beta were amplified from RNA transcripts. A first-round RT-PCR of the TCR CDR3 used the HTBI primer set. TCRdb re-called the multiplex PCR reads with MiXCR, one entry per CDR3 protein. The sample consists of a few hundred thousand distinct CDR3 sequences, roughly 18% of them appearing once. This sample was included in a study of T cells in Graves' hyperthyroidism and ophthalmopathy.

Sequencing was carried out using blood. The V and J genes are TRBV18 and TRBJ2-5; D perhaps matches TRBD2 (6 bases). This receptor was taken from a woman aged 45-59 years with Graves' hyperthyroidism. CDR3 bases: TGTGCCAGCTCACCGGGTAGCGGCCCACGGGAGACCCAGTACTTC. Translation gives CASSPGSGPRETQYF.